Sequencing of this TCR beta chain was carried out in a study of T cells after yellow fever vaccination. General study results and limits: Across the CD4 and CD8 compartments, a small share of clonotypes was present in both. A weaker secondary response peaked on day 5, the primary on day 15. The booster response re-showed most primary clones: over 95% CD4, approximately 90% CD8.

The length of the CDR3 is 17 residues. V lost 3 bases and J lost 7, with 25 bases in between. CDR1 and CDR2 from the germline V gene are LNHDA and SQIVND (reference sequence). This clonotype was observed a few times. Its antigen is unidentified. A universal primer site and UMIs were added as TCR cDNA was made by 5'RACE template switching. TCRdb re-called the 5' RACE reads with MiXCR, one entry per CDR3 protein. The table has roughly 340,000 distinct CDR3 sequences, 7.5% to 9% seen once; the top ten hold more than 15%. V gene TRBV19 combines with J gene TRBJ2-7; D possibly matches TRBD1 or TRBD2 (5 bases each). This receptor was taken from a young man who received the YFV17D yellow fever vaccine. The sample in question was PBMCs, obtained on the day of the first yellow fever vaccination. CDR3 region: CASSIDPTGTGLGEQYF. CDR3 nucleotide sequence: TGTGCCAGTAGTATCGACCCAACGGGAACGGGGCTTGGGGAGCAGTACTTC.